This T cell receptor (beta chain) originates from a study of Graves' ophthalmopathy and Graves' hyperthyroidism. The authors isolated PBMCs from 8.5 to 10 ml of fresh peripheral blood. The authors amplified TCR beta CDR3 regions, and they did so from RNA transcripts for repertoire sequencing. First-round RT-PCR with HTBI primers preceded a second-round multiplex PCR. TCRdb fed the multiplex PCR reads into MiXCR, producing one record per CDR3 protein. This sample carries 650,000 to 800,000 distinct CDR3 sequences, over 40% of them seen once, and the ten largest clones take over 2.5%. Trimming shortened V by 7 bases and J by 9 bases, and 9 bases separated the two germline ends. The CDR3 has 10 amino acids. From germline, CDR1 is SQVTM and CDR2 ANQGSEA.

Sequencing was performed on peripheral blood. The chain has TRBV29-1 and TRBJ2-2; D ambiguous. The TCR originated in an adult man with Graves' ophthalmopathy. CDR3 bases: TGCAGCGAACGGCCCCGGGAGCTGTTTTTT. As protein: CSERPRELFF.